The entry below gives a single T cell receptor (beta chain) sequence along with its context. The source of the sample is a study of blood T cell repertoires in COVID-19. This CDR3 region has 15 residues. Germline assignment: CDR1 SGHRS and CDR2 YFSETQ. The V segment lost 1 base and the J segment 10 bases; nucleotides outside the gene matches: 8. Cohort assignment relied on participant-reported clinical history. The protocol was immunoSEQ multiplex PCR, while the TCRdb copy is restricted to in-frame clones and leaves out a portion. The table includes about 300,000 clones, under 90% detected once. The clonotype comes from a man younger than 45 who had recovered from COVID-19. The sample consisted of PBMCs or T cells enriched from blood (not recorded which). The rearrangement uses TRBV5-1 and TRBJ1-6, with 7 bases identical to TRBD1. CDR3 in DNA: TGCGCCAGCAGCTTGTTCCAAGGGGGCGAGTCACCCCTCCACTTT. Translation gives CASSLFQGGESPLHF.